This T cell receptor beta chain came from a study of OX40 agonist ivuxolimab in advanced cancers. Across the whole study: Patients achieving partial responses numbered three: one hepatocellular carcinoma case and two cutaneous melanoma cases. Broader study findings: In CD8+ T cells, expanded clones were on average more numerous than in CD4+.

Looked up from germline, CDR1 is SGHDN and CDR2 is FVKESK. This CDR3 contains 16 residues. Comments on this clone: Its cognate antigen is unknown. An end of the junction does not agree with germline; a read error may underlie this. Other DNA sequences of this sample code for an identical CDR3.

Patients with a history of autoimmune disease or on systemic immunosuppression were excluded. Repertoires were generated with immunoSEQ multiplex PCR, while TCRdb's copy carries only in-frame clones and drops some. The sample yields approximately 67,000 clones, around 83% seen once. This TCR was sampled from an adult with an advanced solid tumor such as melanoma, head and neck, liver or kidney cancer. The specimen comprised CD4+ or CD8+ T cells sorted from blood, sampled in a trial of the OX40 agonist ivuxolimab. The V and J genes are TRBV14 and TRBJ1-3; D might be TRBD1 (5 bases). The CDR3 nucleotides read TGCGCCAGCAGCCAATTAGGGGTGATCTCTGGAAACACCATATATTTT. This translates into CASSQLGVISGNTIYF. Full variable domain (outside the CDR3, taken from reference TRBV14 and TRBJ1-3): EAGVTQFPSHSVIEKGQTVTLRCDPISGHDNLYWYRRVMGKEIKFLLHFVKESKQDESGMPNNRFLAERTGGTYSTLKVQPAELEDSGVYFCASSQLGVISGNTIYFGEGSWLTVV.